The 9 T cell receptor beta chains in this list originate from one sample, sequenced in a study of blood T cell repertoires in COVID-19. The protocol was immunoSEQ multiplex PCR, while the TCRdb copy is restricted to in-frame clones and leaves out a portion. Of tens of thousands of clones listed, about 91% were seen once; the top ten hold roughly 13%. The source material was peripheral blood. These TCRs come from a woman aged 60-75 years with active COVID-19.

The chain has TRBV5-1 and TRBJ2-2, with D tentatively TRBD2 (7 bases). The germline V gene has CDR1 SGHRS and CDR2 YFSETQ. The V and J ends lost 0 bases and 6 bases respectively, with 12 bases between them. The CDR3 covers 15 residues. The CDR3 DNA reads as TGCGCCAGCAGCTTGGCCCGGGGGGCACCCGGGGAGCTGTTTTTT. It encodes CASSLARGAPGELFF.

CDR3 protein: CASRRDSLSSYNEQFF. CDR3 DNA sequence: TGTGCCAGCAGACGGGACAGCCTCAGCTCCTACAATGAGCAGTTCTTC. The V gene is TRBV27, the J gene TRBJ2-1; TRBD1 agrees at 7 bases. This CDR3 comprises 16 residues. Germline V gene sequence: CDR1 MNHEY, CDR2 SMNVEV (reference sequence). J gave up 0 bases and V 6 bases, and 8 bases lay outside the gene matches.

The chain recombines TRBV5-4 with TRBJ2-5; 9 bases agree with TRBD1. The J segment lost 1 base and the V segment lost 2 bases, leaving 3 bases of the junction unmatched. Germline V lookup: CDR1 SGHNT, CDR2 YYREEE (reference sequence). The CDR3 totals 15 residues. CDR3 bases: TGTGCCAGCAGCTTCCAGGGACAGGGCCAAGAGACCCAGTACTTC. This encodes CASSFQGQGQETQYF.

The chain couples TRBV3-1 (or the pseudogene TRBV3-2) to TRBJ1-1, with a weak D call TRBD1 (5 bases). This CDR3 has 14 residues. Trimming left V 5 bases short and J 4 bases short, with 14 bases between. Germline CDR1 LGHDT, CDR2 YNNKEL (reference sequence). The CDR3 region has the DNA TGTGCCAGCAGCTCCGGGGTCGGGGGCACTGAAGCTTTCTTT. Translation gives CASSSGVGGTEAFF.

The chain links TRBV6-5 to TRBJ1-1; 7 nucleotides line up with TRBD1. CDR3 length equals 14 residues. Germline-derived CDR1 and CDR2 are MNHEY and SVGAGI. Trimming took 6 bases from V and 4 from J; bases not matched to a gene: 8. In DNA form, the CDR3 reads TGTGCCAGCAGAACACCGCAGGGGGGCACTGAAGCTTTCTTT. Protein sequence: CASRTPQGGTEAFF.

The count of this clone is one. The rearrangement joins TRBV5-1 to TRBJ2-7; 9 bases agree with TRBD2. The CDR3 extends over 13 amino acids. V shed 5 bases and J 3 bases; nucleotides not matched to a gene: 3. Germline lookup yields CDR1 SGHRS and CDR2 YFSETQ. CDR3 sequence (DNA): TGCGCCAGCAGGACTAGCGGCGACTACGAGCAGTACTTC. This codes for CASRTSGDYEQYF.

The J gene is TRBJ2-7, the V gene TRBV10-2, with D maybe TRBD2 (6 bases). Trimming took 8 bases from V and 4 from J, leaving 30 bases between them. Germline V gives CDR1 WSHSY, CDR2 SAAADI. This CDR3 is 18 amino acids long. CDR3 coding DNA: TGCGCCAGCTCGGGGGACCCCTGGGGCCACTTGGGGAAGTACGAGCAGTACTTC. Protein product: CASSGDPWGHLGKYEQYF.

This rearrangement joins TRBV19 to TRBJ1-1; D is possibly TRBD1 (6 bases). This CDR3 is 15 amino acids long. Germline CDR1 is LNHDA and CDR2 is SQIVND (reference sequence). V lost 6 bases to trimming and J lost 3 bases, with 17 bases between them. CDR3 in DNA: TGTGCCAGTAGCGGCAGAGGGGGATTACACACTGAAGCTTTCTTT. It encodes CASSGRGGLHTEAFF. Based on the CDR3 plus reference TRBV19 and TRBJ1-1, the full variable domain is DGGITQSPKYLFRKEGQNVTLSCEQNLNHDAMYWYRQDPGQGLRLIYYSQIVNDFQKGDIAEGYSVSREKKESFPLTVTSAQKNPTAFYLCASSGRGGLHTEAFFGQGTRLTVV.

The genes are TRBV19 and TRBJ1-2; TRBD1 might be the D (5 bases). CDR1 and CDR2 (germline): LNHDA, SQIVND (reference sequence). CDR3 length: 15 amino acids. Trimming cost V 7 bases and J 2 bases, with 17 bases left between them. CDR3: CASTLDSGRNYGYTF. DNA for the CDR3: TGTGCCAGTACTTTAGACAGCGGAAGGAACTATGGCTACACCTTC.